These 11 T cell receptor beta chains were all obtained from the same sample, sequenced in a study of T-cell reconstitution after alpha-beta-depleted transplantation in children. This sample's TCRbeta library carried unique molecular identifier barcodes. MiXCR was run by TCRdb on the PCR reads, yielding one entry per CDR3 protein. The sample includes about 980,000 distinct CDR3 sequences, around 30% seen only once; the top ten take around 30%. The sample was PBMCs, mostly from graft donor cells, taken 360 days after TCRalphabeta/CD19-depleted stem cell transplant. Receptors originate from a boy in the first two years of life who had a stem cell transplant for SCID, so the T cells may come from the graft donor.

The V gene is TRBV28, the J gene TRBJ2-7; no firm D call. This CDR3 comprises 13 residues. Trimming took off 7 bases at V and 3 bases at J, with 13 bases between the two ends. Germline CDR1 and CDR2: MDHEN and SYDVKM. This chain's CDR3 is CASTPSGYYEQYF. The CDR3 bases are TGTGCCAGCACCCCCTCCGGTTACTACGAGCAGTACTTC.

The chain employs TRBV2 and TRBJ1-4; D uncertain. Germline values: CDR1 SNHLY, CDR2 FYNNEI. Trimming took off 6 bases at V and 3 bases at J, with 17 bases between the two ends. This CDR3 has 16 residues. Here the CDR3 reads CASSPKPRVANEKLFF. The CDR3 DNA follows: TGTGCCAGCAGCCCCAAGCCCCGGGTGGCTAATGAAAAACTGTTTTTT.

This clonotype came up a few times. This chain connects TRBV12-3 or TRBV12-4 to TRBJ1-3; D might be TRBD1 (5 bases). With 8 bases removed from V and 4 bases from J, the gap between germline ends came to 15 bases. The CDR3 is made up of 14 amino acids. The CDR3 loop reads CASRARGQGNTIYF. The CDR3 DNA follows: TGTGCCAGCCGCGCGAGGGGTCAGGGAAACACCATATATTTT.

This clonotype occurred a few times. The chain uses TRBV6-5 and TRBJ2-3; 10 positions match TRBD2. The germline V gene has CDR1 MNHEY and CDR2 SVGAGI. The CDR3 totals 18 residues. V lost 0 bases and J lost 1; bases outside the gene matches: 7. The CDR3 is CASSYSILAGTRTDTQYF. CDR3 bases: TGTGCCAGCAGTTACTCGATACTAGCGGGGACTCGCACAGATACGCAGTATTTT.

This clonotype has more than one count but fewer than ten. The chain employs TRBV7-9 and TRBJ1-1; D is undetermined. The germline V gene encodes CDR1 SEHNR and CDR2 FQNEAQ (reference sequence). The CDR3 covers 15 residues. Trimming left V 2 bases short and J 0 bases short, with 10 bases between. The CDR3 region is CASSLIWDLNTEAFF. CDR3 DNA sequence: TGTGCCAGCAGCTTAATCTGGGATCTGAACACTGAAGCTTTCTTT.

The rearrangement uses TRBV20-1 and TRBJ1-1; D is ambiguous. The CDR3 totals 13 residues. Looked up from germline, CDR1 is DFQATT and CDR2 is SNEGSKA (reference sequence). V was cut by 3 bases and J by 2 bases, with 10 bases left in between. The CDR3: CSARDVHNTEAFF. DNA for the CDR3: TGCAGTGCTAGGGACGTTCATAACACTGAAGCTTTCTTT.

The sample holds a few counts of this clonotype. The chain is built from TRBV12-3 or TRBV12-4 and TRBJ2-2; D might be TRBD1 or TRBD2, each matching 6 bases. CDR3 length: 15 amino acids. Trimming cost V 10 bases and J 4 bases, with 19 bases left between them. The CDR3 here is CANQRGADRTGELFF. DNA for the CDR3: TGTGCCAACCAAAGGGGGGCGGATCGCACCGGGGAGCTGTTTTTT.

V usage is TRBV10-3 and J usage is TRBJ2-7; 14 bases line up with TRBD2. The germline V gene has CDR1 ENHRY and CDR2 SYGVKD. The CDR3 runs to 16 residues. Trimming cost V 6 bases and J 5 bases; bases outside gene matches: 9. Here the CDR3 DNA reads TGTGCCATCAGGACCGGGGGACTAGCGGGGGACCACGAGCAGTACTTC. It encodes CAIRTGGLAGDHEQYF.

The CDR3 protein is CSARAPLYEQYF. Written as DNA, the CDR3 is TGCAGTGCTAGAGCCCCCCTCTACGAGCAGTACTTC. The V and J genes are TRBV20-1 and TRBJ2-7; no firm D call. V lost 1 base and J 3 bases, leaving 7 bases between the germline ends. Germline CDR1 DFQATT, CDR2 SNEGSKA (reference sequence). The CDR3 has 12 amino acids.

This chain joins TRBV7-9 and TRBJ2-7; maybe TRBD1 (5 bases). Germline V CDR1 and CDR2: SEHNR, FQNEAQ (reference sequence). The CDR3 contains 14 residues. V dropped 2 bases and J dropped 2 bases, with 10 bases sitting between them. The CDR3 coding sequence is TGTGCCAGCAGCTTACCAGGGTTCGCCTACGAGCAGTACTTC. This sequence encodes CASSLPGFAYEQYF.

This clonotype was detected many times. The chain has TRBV12-3 or TRBV12-4 and TRBJ2-7, with TRBD1 matching over 7 bases. V lost 6 bases and J lost 6; bases outside the gene matches: 2. The CDR3 has 11 residues. The CDR3 protein is CASSAGGEQYF. The CDR3 DNA sequence: TGTGCCAGCAGCGCAGGGGGCGAGCAGTACTTC.